The 18 T cell receptor beta chains in this list originate from one sample, sequenced in a study of T cell responses to AZD1222 COVID-19 vaccine. The protocol was immunoSEQ multiplex PCR, while the TCRdb copy is restricted to in-frame clones and leaves out a portion. Among roughly 130,000 clones listed, roughly nine tenths were seen once. The specimen was peripheral blood, collected on day 0 of AZD1222 vaccination. The receptors stem from an adult in good health.

This chain joins TRBV6-5 and TRBJ2-1; D call uncertain. Germline loops: CDR1 MNHEY, CDR2 SVGAGI. The CDR3 loop spans 13 amino acids. V dropped 4 bases and J dropped 6 bases, with 10 bases sitting between them. CDR3 nucleotides: TGTGCCAGCAGTTCCCTCGACGCCAATGAGCAGTTCTTC. Protein sequence: CASSSLDANEQFF.

This chain links TRBV29-1 with TRBJ1-1, with D unclear. CDR1 and CDR2 (germline): SQVTM, ANQGSEA. There are 12 residues in the CDR3. V was cut by 6 bases and J by 0 bases, with 8 bases left in between. The CDR3 nucleotides are TGCAGCGTGGGCAGCCTGAACACTGAAGCTTTCTTT. It codes for CSVGSLNTEAFF.

The V gene is TRBV7-3, the J gene TRBJ2-1; D ambiguous. Trimming stripped 1 base from V and 1 base from J, with 8 bases between. CDR1 is SGHTA and CDR2 is FQGTGA in the germline V gene. The CDR3 sequence is 15 residues long. Here the CDR3 reads CASSLSAGSYNEQFF. The CDR3 region has the DNA TGTGCCAGCAGCTTAAGTGCAGGTTCCTACAATGAGCAGTTCTTC.

The chain carries TRBV6-5 and TRBJ1-2; no clear D. V was pared by 5 bases and J by 2 bases, with 6 bases between. CDR3 length: 12 amino acids. Germline V gives CDR1 MNHEY, CDR2 SVGAGI. The CDR3 is CASSRPNYGYTF. The CDR3 DNA sequence: TGTGCCAGCAGTCGTCCAAACTATGGCTACACCTTC.

The chain joins TRBV30 to TRBJ1-5, with a tentative D call TRBD1 (6 bases). With 0 bases removed from V and 6 bases from J, the gap between germline ends came to 6 bases. CDR1 and CDR2 from the germline V gene are GTSNPN and SVGIG (reference sequence). CDR3 size: 12 residues. CDR3 in DNA: TGTGCCTGGAGTGTAGGGGGTCAGCCCCAGCATTTT. This sequence encodes CAWSVGGQPQHF.

The CDR3 DNA is TGTGCCAGCAGCTTAGTTTATGAAAAACTGTTTTTT. Protein product: CASSLVYEKLFF. The chain joins TRBV11-2 to TRBJ1-4; unclear D gene. The CDR3 sequence is 12 residues long. The ends were cut back, 1 base at V and 6 bases at J, with 3 bases in the middle. The germline V gene encodes CDR1 SGHAT and CDR2 FQNNGV.

The rearrangement links TRBV30 to TRBJ2-7; no clear D. The V end lost 6 bases, the J end lost 7 bases, and 28 bases lay between the germline ends. CDR1 and CDR2 from the germline V gene are GTSNPN and SVGIG (reference sequence). The CDR3 runs 16 residues. The CDR3, as DNA: TGTGCCTGTCCCCCCCTCTCGGGCACCTCGATGGAAGAGCAGTACTTC. This codes for CACPPLSGTSMEEQYF.

V usage is TRBV19 and J usage is TRBJ2-7; 13 positions match TRBD2. Germline CDR1 reads LNHDA; CDR2 reads SQIVND (reference sequence). The CDR3 is 14 residues long. Losses at the gene ends were 6 bases for V and 6 bases for J; bases not matched to a gene: 5. The DNA of the CDR3 is TGTGCCAGTAGGGGGACTAGCGGGACCCGCGAGCAGTACTTC. It translates to CASRGTSGTREQYF.

The chain links TRBV27 to TRBJ2-7, with TRBD1 matching 10 bases. Trimming at V came to 7 bases and at J to 3 bases, leaving 3 bases not matched to a gene. The CDR3 has 13 amino acids. Germline CDR1 MNHEY, CDR2 SMNVEV (reference sequence). Here the CDR3 DNA reads TGTGCCAGCAAGGGACAGGGGATCTACGAGCAGTACTTC. Translation gives CASKGQGIYEQYF.

The chain recombines TRBV4-1 with TRBJ1-1; no clear D gene. The CDR3 consists of 12 residues. V was trimmed by 5 bases and J by 3 bases, leaving 7 bases between them. Germline assignment: CDR1 MGHRA and CDR2 YSYEKL. Here the CDR3 DNA reads TGCGCCAGCAGCTCCGTATACACTGAAGCTTTCTTT. It is translated as CASSSVYTEAFF.

The V gene is TRBV19, the J gene TRBJ1-2, with TRBD1 matching over 8 bases. Trimming at V came to 6 bases and at J to 8 bases, leaving 11 bases not matched to a gene. The CDR3 is made up of 14 amino acids. Looked up from germline, CDR1 is LNHDA and CDR2 is SQIVND (reference sequence). CDR3 protein: CASRQPQGAGGYTF. As DNA, the CDR3 is TGTGCCAGTAGACAGCCCCAGGGGGCGGGAGGCTACACCTTC.

This sequence joins TRBV3-1 (or the pseudogene TRBV3-2) and TRBJ1-5; no reliable D call. V gave up 1 base and J gave up 7 bases, with 5 bases separating them. Germline V gene sequence: CDR1 LGHDT, CDR2 YNNKEL (reference sequence). CDR3 size: 12 residues. The CDR3 coding sequence is TGTGCCAGCAGCCAAGGAGACCAGCCCCAGCATTTT. This codes for CASSQGDQPQHF.

The chain employs TRBV14 and TRBJ1-1; D perhaps matches TRBD1 (5 bases). Trimming took 5 bases from V and 6 from J, leaving 16 bases between them. The germline gives CDR1 SGHDN, CDR2 FVKESK. The CDR3 covers 14 residues. Written as DNA, the CDR3 is TGTGCCAGCAGCGAACGGACATATTCCTCTGAAGCTTTCTTT. Protein sequence: CASSERTYSSEAFF.

V gene TRBV6-2 or TRBV6-3 combines with J gene TRBJ2-2; D gene ambiguous. The CDR3 totals 12 residues. Germline loops: CDR1 MNHEY, CDR2 SVGEGT. Deletions cut 5 bases from V and 2 bases from J, with 3 bases between. DNA for the CDR3: TGTGCCAGCAGTCGAAACACCGGGGAGCTGTTTTTT. The encoded protein is CASSRNTGELFF.

A remark on this clone: Other nucleotide sequences from this sample produce the same CDR3. The J gene is TRBJ1-2, the V gene TRBV19, with D unclear. CDR1 and CDR2 from the germline V gene are LNHDA and SQIVND (reference sequence). The length of the CDR3 is 13 residues. V was pared by 0 bases and J by 8 bases, with 10 bases between. CDR3 DNA sequence: TGTGCCAGTAGTATAGATCGAGGGTACGGCTACACCTTC. Amino acids: CASSIDRGYGYTF.

This clone has a single count. The rearrangement uses TRBV5-6 and TRBJ2-7; 10 bases are shared with TRBD1. This CDR3 has 13 amino acids. With V trimmed by 3 bases and J by 4 bases, 1 base remained unmatched. The germline V gene has CDR1 SGHDT and CDR2 YYEEEE. In nucleotides, the CDR3 is TGTGCCAGCAGCTGGGACAGGGGTTACGAGCAGTACTTC. This sequence encodes CASSWDRGYEQYF.

The chain couples TRBV19 to TRBJ2-7, with TRBD2 identical over 7 bases. V gave up 7 bases and J gave up 0 bases; unmatched junction bases: 6. CDR3 length equals 14 residues. Germline CDR1 LNHDA, CDR2 SQIVND (reference sequence). CDR3 DNA: TGTGCCAGTAAACCCCGGGAGGACTCCTACGAGCAGTACTTC. Protein sequence: CASKPREDSYEQYF.

Only a few counts were recorded for this clone. The V gene is TRBV9, the J gene TRBJ1-6; D not certain. Germline lookup yields CDR1 SGDLS and CDR2 YYNGEE. Between the trimmed V and J ends, which lost 2 bases and 7 bases, there was a span of 7 bases. This CDR3 spans 13 amino acids. The CDR3 here is CASSVEANSPLHF. In DNA form, the CDR3 reads TGTGCCAGCAGCGTGGAGGCGAATTCACCCCTCCACTTT.